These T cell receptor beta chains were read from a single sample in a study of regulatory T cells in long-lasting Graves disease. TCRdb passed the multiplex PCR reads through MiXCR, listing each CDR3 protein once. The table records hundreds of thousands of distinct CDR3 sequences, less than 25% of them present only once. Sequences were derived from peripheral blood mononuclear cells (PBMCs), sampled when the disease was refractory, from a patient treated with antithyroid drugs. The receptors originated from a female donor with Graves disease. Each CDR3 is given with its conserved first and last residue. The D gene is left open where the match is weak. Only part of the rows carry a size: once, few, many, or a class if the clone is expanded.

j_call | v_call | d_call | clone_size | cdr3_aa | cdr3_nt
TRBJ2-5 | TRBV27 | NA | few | CASSSLDSSQETQYF | TGTGCCAGCAGTTCGCTCGACAGTTCCCAAGAGACCCAGTACTTC
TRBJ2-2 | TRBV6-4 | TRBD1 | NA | CASSDGTGGDTGELFF | TGTGCCAGCAGTGACGGGACAGGGGGCGACACCGGGGAGCTGTTTTTT
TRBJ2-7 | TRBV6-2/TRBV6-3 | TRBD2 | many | CASSSTSGSNEQYF | TGTGCCAGCAGTTCGACTAGCGGGAGTAACGAGCAGTACTTC
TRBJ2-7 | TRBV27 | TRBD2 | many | CASSRLAGPSYEQYF | TGTGCCAGCAGTCGACTAGCGGGACCCTCCTACGAGCAGTACTTC
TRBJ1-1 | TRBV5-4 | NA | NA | CASSTHSSPSEAFF | TGTGCCAGCAGCACCCACAGTTCCCCAAGTGAAGCTTTCTTT
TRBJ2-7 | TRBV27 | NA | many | CASSLFTETGLYEQYF | TGTGCCAGCAGTTTATTCACCGAGACCGGCCTCTACGAGCAGTACTTC
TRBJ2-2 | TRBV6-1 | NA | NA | CASSEGPSSTGELFF | TGTGCCAGCAGTGAAGGTCCGTCGAGCACCGGGGAGCTGTTTTTT
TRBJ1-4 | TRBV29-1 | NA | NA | CSVGPNNEKLFF | TGCAGCGTTGGGCCAAATAATGAAAAACTGTTTTTT
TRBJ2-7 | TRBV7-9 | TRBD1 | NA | CASGSSTGGSYEQYF | TGTGCCAGCGGCTCTTCGACAGGGGGCTCTTACGAGCAGTACTTC
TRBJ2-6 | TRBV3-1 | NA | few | CASSQDTRVANVLTF | TGTGCCAGCAGCCAAGATACACGTGTGGCCAACGTCCTGACTTTC
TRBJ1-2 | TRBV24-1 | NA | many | CATSRTGVTSDGYTF | TGTGCCACCAGTCGGACGGGCGTTACGAGCGATGGCTACACCTTC
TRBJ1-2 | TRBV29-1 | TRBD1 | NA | CSVDSGTGARNGYTF | TGCAGCGTTGACTCCGGGACAGGGGCTCGGAATGGCTACACCTTC
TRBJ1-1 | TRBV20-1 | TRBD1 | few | CSARGTGEAFF | TGCAGTGCCCGAGGGACAGGAGAAGCTTTCTTT
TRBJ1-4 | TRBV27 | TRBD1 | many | CASSLGTVNEKLFF | TGTGCCAGCAGCTTGGGGACAGTTAATGAAAAACTGTTTTTT
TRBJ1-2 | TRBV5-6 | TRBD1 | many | CASSPKTGYYGYTF | TGTGCCAGCAGCCCAAAGACAGGGTACTATGGCTACACCTTC
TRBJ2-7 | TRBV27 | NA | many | CASSRDTSYEQYF | TGTGCCAGCAGCCGGGACACATCCTACGAGCAGTACTTC
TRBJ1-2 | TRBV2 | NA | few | CASNRPPRYGYTF | TGTGCCAGCAACCGACCACCTCGGTACGGCTACACCTTC
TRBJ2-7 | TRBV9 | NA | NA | CASSVVGGSQYF | TGTGCCAGCAGCGTAGTGGGGGGCTCGCAGTACTTC
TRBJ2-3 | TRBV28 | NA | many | CASSQGQPLSTDTQYF | TGTGCCAGCAGCCAAGGACAGCCTCTTAGCACAGATACGCAGTATTTT
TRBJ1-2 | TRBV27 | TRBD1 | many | CASSQRRDRGLFGYTF | TGTGCCAGCAGCCAGCGTAGGGACAGGGGGCTTTTCGGCTACACCTTC
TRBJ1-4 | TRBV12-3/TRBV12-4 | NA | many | CASSLVGGNEKLFF | TGTGCCAGCAGTTTGGTTGGGGGGAATGAAAAACTGTTTTTT
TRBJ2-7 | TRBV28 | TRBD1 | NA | CASSSFQGATYEQYF | TGTGCCAGCAGTTCCTTCCAGGGGGCGACCTACGAGCAGTACTTC
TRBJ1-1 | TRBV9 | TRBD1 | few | CASSVHGQDEAFF | TGTGCCAGCAGCGTCCATGGACAGGATGAAGCTTTCTTT
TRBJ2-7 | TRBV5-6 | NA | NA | CASSLFDGGPVSHEQYF | TGTGCCAGCAGCCTCTTCGACGGAGGGCCGGTTTCCCACGAGCAGTACTTC
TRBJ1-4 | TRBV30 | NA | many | CARTQGISEKLFF | TGTGCCCGTACACAGGGAATAAGTGAAAAACTGTTTTTT
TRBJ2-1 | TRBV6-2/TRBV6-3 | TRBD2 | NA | CASREAGTSVKPGFF | TGTGCCAGCAGAGAAGCCGGGACTAGCGTGAAGCCGGGGTTCTTC
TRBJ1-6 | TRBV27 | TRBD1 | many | CASSSTGYNSPLHF | TGTGCCAGCAGTTCGACAGGGTATAATTCACCCCTCCACTTT
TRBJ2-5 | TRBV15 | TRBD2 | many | CATSNRRGSQETQYF | TGTGCCACCAGCAATCGGCGGGGGTCCCAAGAGACCCAGTACTTC
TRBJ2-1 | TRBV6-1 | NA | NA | CASNAGSYNEQFF | TGTGCCAGCAACGCTGGCTCCTACAATGAGCAGTTCTTC
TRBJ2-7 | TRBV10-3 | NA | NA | CAIKLQGGGYEQYF | TGTGCCATCAAGTTACAGGGAGGAGGTTACGAGCAGTACTTC
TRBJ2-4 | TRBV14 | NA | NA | CASRGRFGNIQYF | TGTGCCAGCAGAGGTCGGTTTGGTAACATTCAGTACTTC
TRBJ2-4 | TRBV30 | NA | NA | CAWSTGIGGIQYF | TGTGCCTGGTCCACAGGGATCGGGGGCATTCAGTACTTC
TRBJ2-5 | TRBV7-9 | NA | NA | CASSLLQARETQYF | TGTGCCAGCAGCTTATTACAGGCTAGGGAGACCCAGTACTTC
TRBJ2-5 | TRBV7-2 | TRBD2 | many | CASSLGGASGLAETQYF | TGTGCCAGCAGCTTAGGGGGGGCTAGCGGGCTCGCGGAGACCCAGTACTTC
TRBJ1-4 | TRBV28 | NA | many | CASSTSTGANEKLFF | TGTGCCAGCAGTACCAGTACGGGGGCTAATGAAAAACTGTTTTTT
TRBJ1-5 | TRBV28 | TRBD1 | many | CASSFTGANNQPQHF | TGTGCCAGCAGTTTTACAGGGGCCAATAATCAGCCCCAGCATTTT
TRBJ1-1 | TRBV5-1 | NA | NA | CASSPGKSVTEAFF | TGCGCCAGCAGCCCCGGGAAATCGGTCACTGAAGCTTTCTTT
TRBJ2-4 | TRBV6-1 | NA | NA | CATRQRLAKNIQYF | TGTGCCACTCGACAGAGATTAGCCAAAAACATTCAGTACTTC
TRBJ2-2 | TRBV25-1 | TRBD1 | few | CASEDRGRSWTGELFF | TGTGCCAGCGAGGACAGGGGGCGAAGTTGGACCGGGGAGCTGTTTTTT
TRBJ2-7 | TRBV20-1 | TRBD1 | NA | CSARDMDRGPEQYF | TGCAGTGCTAGAGATATGGACAGGGGTCCCGAGCAGTACTTC
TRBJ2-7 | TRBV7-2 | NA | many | CASSLFDSIPYEQYF | TGTGCCAGCAGCTTATTCGACAGCATTCCCTACGAGCAGTACTTC